This TCR beta chain comes out of a study of shared clonotypes between healthy human individuals. From germline, CDR1 is SGHRS and CDR2 YFSETQ. The CDR3 runs to 15 residues. J was trimmed by 6 bases and V by 0 bases; bases with no gene match: 5. This table comes from immunoSEQ multiplex PCR, and its TCRdb copy is limited to in-frame clones, with some not included. This repertoire shows 900,000 to 1,200,000 clones, roughly 74% found once; its top ten account for 0.61%. V is TRBV5-1 and J is TRBJ2-7; 11 nucleotides align to TRBD2. This TCR derives from a man aged 18 to 30 in good health. Some clones in this sample may be carry-over from other donors' samples. What was sequenced was memory CD4+ T cells from PBMCs. Subset described: CD45RA-negative fraction. CDR3 in amino acids: CASSLEPSGRFEQYF. In DNA, the CDR3 is TGCGCCAGCAGCTTGGAGCCTAGCGGGAGGTTCGAGCAGTACTTC.